This T cell receptor (beta chain) was observed in a study of shared clonotypes between healthy human individuals. The donors were adults (healthy and HIV-negative) with no recent acute infections or vaccinations. The table came from immunoSEQ multiplex PCR; TCRdb's copy has only in-frame clones and leaves some out. The table shows about 530,000 clones, with 90% to 97% occurring only once. The CDR3 loop spans 14 amino acids. Germline V CDR1 and CDR2: MDHEN, SYDVKM. Sample: naive CD4+ T cells sorted from blood. Stated subset: CD45RA+ positively selected. The sequence was collected from a woman aged 25 to 45 in good health. The chain couples TRBV28 to TRBJ2-5; 7 bases fit TRBD1. Matching the DNA end better, TRBJ2-7 makes the J call doubtful. The CDR3 nucleotides read TGTGCCAGCAGGGCAACTGACAGGGTCTACGAGCAGTACTTC. Translation: CASRATDRVYEQYF.